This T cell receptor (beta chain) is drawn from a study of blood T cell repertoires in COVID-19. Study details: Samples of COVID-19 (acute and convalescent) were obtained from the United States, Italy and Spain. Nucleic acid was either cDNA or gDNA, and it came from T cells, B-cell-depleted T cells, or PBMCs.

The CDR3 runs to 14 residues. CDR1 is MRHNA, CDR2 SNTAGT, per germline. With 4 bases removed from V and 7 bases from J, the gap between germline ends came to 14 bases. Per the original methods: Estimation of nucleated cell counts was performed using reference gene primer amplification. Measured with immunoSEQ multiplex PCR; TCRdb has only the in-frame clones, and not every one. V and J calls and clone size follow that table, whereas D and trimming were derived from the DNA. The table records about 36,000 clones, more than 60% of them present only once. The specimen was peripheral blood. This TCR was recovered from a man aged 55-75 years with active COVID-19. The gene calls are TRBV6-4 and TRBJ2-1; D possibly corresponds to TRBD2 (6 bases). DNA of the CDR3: TGTGCCAGCAGTGTAGGAGGGGCTGGGAATGAGCAGTTCTTC. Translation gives CASSVGGAGNEQFF.